This T cell receptor (beta chain) was observed in a study of control samples from healthy donors and cancer patients (dated by TCRdb to the early 2020s). As for this clone: No cognate antigen has been identified for it. The sample holds no much larger clone one base away, and base qualities are not on file.

Reading the germline V gene gives CDR1 MGHDK and CDR2 SYGVNS. V is pared back by 4 bases and J by 0 bases, with 10 bases lying between the germline termini. Measured from the cysteine to the phenylalanine, the CDR3 is 16 residues long. Only CDR3 DNA is held: 48 bases, read in frame from base 1. Libraries were built with the immunoSEQ multiplex PCR assay. The source is immuneACCESS, and TCRdb retained only in-frame sequences with V and J called. Part of the clones is not carried over; for the studies checked, unresolved V genes explain less than half of this, and the remainder is unexplained. For this sample there are about 120,000 clones; approximately 88% appear just once. Around 3.4% of the sample belongs to the ten largest clones.

The sequenced material came from blood. Recombination connected TRBV25-1 to TRBJ2-6, with a weak D call of TRBD1 (6 bases match). The TCR originated in a man between 35 and 55 years old in good health. The CDR3 region reads CASSGGQSSGANVLTF. The DNA is as follows: TGTGCCAGCAGTGGTGGACAGAGCTCTGGGGCCAACGTCCTGACTTTC.